The 9 T cell receptor beta chains below were found in one sample sequenced in a study of cytomegalovirus exposure and HLA in healthy donors. With 60 Vbeta and 13 Jbeta primers, the PCR was carried out. Repertoires were generated with immunoSEQ multiplex PCR, while TCRdb's copy carries only in-frame clones and drops some. The sample contains about 180,000 clones, roughly three quarters of which appear only once. Material: PBMCs. The origin of the receptors is a woman in her twenties or thirties in good health and CMV-seropositive.

This rearrangement joins TRBV5-1 to TRBJ1-4, with TRBD1 as a possible D gene (6 bases). CDR1 and CDR2 (germline): SGHRS, YFSETQ. The CDR3 has 15 amino acids. Trimming removed 0 bases from V and 4 bases from J, with 10 bases in between. CDR3 residues: CASSLVAGVNEKLFF. As DNA, the CDR3 is TGCGCCAGCAGCTTGGTGGCAGGGGTTAATGAAAAACTGTTTTTT.

This sequence joins TRBV28 and TRBJ2-5, with a tentative D call TRBD2 (5 bases). Germline V gene sequence: CDR1 MDHEN, CDR2 SYDVKM. The CDR3 consists of 15 residues. The germline V and J ends were trimmed by 4 bases and 7 bases, with 19 bases remaining between them. The CDR3 coding sequence is TGTGCCAGCAGTTCCGAGTACGGGGTATTGGCGACCCAGTACTTC. Translation: CASSSEYGVLATQYF.

The chain joins TRBV5-1 to TRBJ1-1; weak D call: TRBD1 (5 bases). The germline V gene has CDR1 SGHRS and CDR2 YFSETQ. The CDR3 runs to 15 residues. V was shortened by 4 bases and J by 11 bases, with 24 bases between the two germline ends. The CDR3 is CASSPGLGMGGNAFF. The CDR3 DNA reads TGCGCCAGCAGCCCCGGACTTGGGATGGGGGGGAATGCTTTCTTT.

Only a few counts were recorded for this clone. This sequence joins TRBV19 and TRBJ2-5; D perhaps matches TRBD2 (5 bases). CDR3 size: 14 residues. V was clipped by 3 bases and J by 1 base, with 9 bases between them. The V gene's germline CDR1 is LNHDA and CDR2 SQIVND (reference sequence). The CDR3 region is CASSMRALQETQYF. The CDR3 DNA is TGTGCCAGTAGTATGAGGGCCCTCCAAGAGACCCAGTACTTC.

The V gene is TRBV6-5, the J gene TRBJ2-6; D remains ambiguous. The length of the CDR3 is 15 residues. Germline loops: CDR1 MNHEY, CDR2 SVGAGI. Trimming cost V 5 bases and J 2 bases, with 10 bases left between them. CDR3 amino acids: CASSRSVAGANVLTF. Here the CDR3 DNA reads TGTGCCAGCAGTCGTAGTGTGGCTGGGGCCAACGTCCTGACTTTC.

Only a few counts were recorded for this clone. The rearrangement joins TRBV28 to TRBJ1-4; no clear D. The germline V gene encodes CDR1 MDHEN and CDR2 SYDVKM. V gave up 5 bases and J gave up 1 base, with 14 bases separating them. The CDR3 has 16 amino acids. This CDR3 reads CASSALEGGTNEKLFF. The CDR3 DNA reads as TGTGCCAGCAGTGCCTTAGAGGGCGGAACTAATGAAAAACTGTTTTTT.

This clone was recorded a few times. CDR3 DNA: TGCACCAGCAGCCAGGTTCGGAGGGACAGGGTTCTTGAGCAGTTCTTC. Protein sequence: CTSSQVRRDRVLEQFF. This chain joins TRBV1 and TRBJ2-1; the table's D call of TRBD1 was not tested on the DNA. TRBV1 has pseudogene status. The CDR3 contains 16 residues.

The genes are TRBV2 and TRBJ1-4, with D perhaps matching TRBD1 (5 bases). The germline V gene encodes CDR1 SNHLY and CDR2 FYNNEI. Trimming took off 1 base at V and 5 bases at J, with 11 bases between the two ends. CDR3 length equals 15 residues. The DNA for the CDR3 is TGTGCCAGCAGTGAAGGGGGCGGATGGAATGAAAAACTGTTTTTT. This translates into CASSEGGGWNEKLFF. The whole variable domain, remainder taken from reference TRBV2 and TRBJ1-4, is EPEVTQTPSHQVTQMGQEVILRCVPISNHLYFYWYRQILGQKVEFLVSFYNNEISEKSEIFDDQFSVERPDGSNFTLKIRSTKLEDSAMYFCASSEGGGWNEKLFFGSGTQLSVL.

This chain links TRBV4-2 with TRBJ2-3; TRBD2 matches 8 bases. Germline V lookup: CDR1 LGHNA, CDR2 YNFKEQ. There are 16 residues in the CDR3. V was pared by 0 bases and J by 4 bases, with 6 bases of the junction left unmatched. The CDR3 region is CASSQEAGEVADTQYF. As DNA, the CDR3 is TGTGCCAGCAGCCAAGAAGCGGGGGAAGTGGCAGATACGCAGTATTTT.